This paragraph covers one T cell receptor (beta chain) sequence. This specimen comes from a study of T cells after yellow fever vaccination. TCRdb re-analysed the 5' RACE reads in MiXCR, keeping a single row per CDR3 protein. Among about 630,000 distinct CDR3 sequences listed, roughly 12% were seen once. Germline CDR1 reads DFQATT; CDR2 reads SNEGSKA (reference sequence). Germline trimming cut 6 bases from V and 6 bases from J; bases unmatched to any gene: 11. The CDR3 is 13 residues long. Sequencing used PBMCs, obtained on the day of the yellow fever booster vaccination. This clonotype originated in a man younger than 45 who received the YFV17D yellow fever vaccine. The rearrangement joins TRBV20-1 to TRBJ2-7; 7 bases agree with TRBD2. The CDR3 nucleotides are TGCAGTGCGTCGAAGGGGACTAACGGCGAGCAGTACTTC. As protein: CSASKGTNGEQYF.